A selection of T cell receptor beta chains follows, all from one sample in a study of blood T cell repertoires in COVID-19. TCRdb's table, derived via immunoSEQ multiplex PCR, lists solely in-frame clones and lacks some. The sample lists tens of thousands of clones; approximately 89% were seen once. Material: peripheral blood. The receptors stem from a human donor with active COVID-19. The donor label of this sample is uncertain. Both conserved end residues are part of each CDR3. The D gene is left open where the match is weak. The listing skips clone size in some rows; elsewhere it reads once, few, many or a size class.

cdr3_aa: CASSPVEGEKLFF; cdr3_nt: TGTGCCAGCTCCCCCGTGGAGGGTGAAAAACTGTTTTTT; cdr3_length: 13; clone_size: once; v_call: TRBV18; d_call: .; j_call: TRBJ1-4
cdr3_aa: CASSISGLPRYEQFF; cdr3_nt: TGTGCCAGCAGCATCTCGGGACTACCTAGGTATGAGCAGTTCTTC; cdr3_length: 15; clone_size: .; v_call: TRBV5-6; d_call: TRBD2; j_call: TRBJ2-1
cdr3_aa: CASSLLSSGTPYEQYF; cdr3_nt: TGTGCCAGCAGTTTATTATCTAGCGGGACTCCATACGAGCAGTACTTC; cdr3_length: 16; clone_size: .; v_call: TRBV27; d_call: TRBD2; j_call: TRBJ2-7
cdr3_aa: CASTSSGTGLNTEAFF; cdr3_nt: TGTGCCAGCACCAGTTCAGGGACAGGACTAAACACTGAAGCTTTCTTT; cdr3_length: 16; clone_size: .; v_call: TRBV28; d_call: TRBD1; j_call: TRBJ1-1
cdr3_aa: CASGGLADTTDTQYF; cdr3_nt: TGTGCCAGCGGGGGACTAGCGGACACCACAGATACGCAGTATTTT; cdr3_length: 15; clone_size: .; v_call: TRBV7-2; d_call: TRBD2; j_call: TRBJ2-3
cdr3_aa: CASSKEKRSGFNEQFF; cdr3_nt: TGTGCCAGCAGCAAAGAGAAGCGGTCCGGCTTCAATGAGCAGTTCTTC; cdr3_length: 16; clone_size: .; v_call: TRBV21-1; d_call: .; j_call: TRBJ2-1
cdr3_aa: CASSFRDRVNQPQHF; cdr3_nt: TGTGCCAGCAGCTTCCGGGACAGGGTCAATCAGCCCCAGCATTTT; cdr3_length: 15; clone_size: .; v_call: TRBV7-8; d_call: TRBD1; j_call: TRBJ1-5
cdr3_aa: CASSSQSGANVLTF; cdr3_nt: TGTGCCAGCAGCTCACAGTCTGGGGCCAACGTCCTGACTTTC; cdr3_length: 14; clone_size: .; v_call: TRBV11-2; d_call: .; j_call: TRBJ2-6
cdr3_aa: CASTREEDGYTF; cdr3_nt: TGTGCCAGCACCAGGGAGGAGGATGGCTACACCTTC; cdr3_length: 12; clone_size: few; v_call: TRBV2; d_call: .; j_call: TRBJ1-2
cdr3_aa: CASSLRGRVKSPLHF; cdr3_nt: TGTGCCAGCAGCTTGCGAGGCAGGGTAAAATCACCCCTCCACTTT; cdr3_length: 15; clone_size: .; v_call: TRBV6-5; d_call: .; j_call: TRBJ1-6
cdr3_aa: CASSSFRDSEAFF; cdr3_nt: TGTGCCAGCAGCTCTTTCCGGGACAGTGAAGCTTTCTTT; cdr3_length: 13; clone_size: .; v_call: TRBV11-2; d_call: TRBD1; j_call: TRBJ1-1
cdr3_aa: CASSFWRPGNYEQYF; cdr3_nt: TGTGCCAGCAGTTTTTGGAGGCCGGGAAACTACGAGCAGTACTTC; cdr3_length: 15; clone_size: .; v_call: TRBV28; d_call: .; j_call: TRBJ2-7
cdr3_aa: CASSPGQGYNEQFF; cdr3_nt: TGTGCCAGCAGCCCGGGACAGGGCTACAATGAGCAGTTCTTC; cdr3_length: 14; clone_size: .; v_call: TRBV11-2; d_call: TRBD1; j_call: TRBJ2-1
cdr3_aa: CASRGLAGVGELFF; cdr3_nt: TGTGCCAGCAGAGGACTAGCGGGGGTGGGGGAGCTGTTTTTT; cdr3_length: 14; clone_size: .; v_call: TRBV2; d_call: TRBD2; j_call: TRBJ2-2
cdr3_aa: CAISEGQLTAFF; cdr3_nt: TGTGCCATCAGTGAAGGACAGTTAACAGCTTTCTTT; cdr3_length: 12; clone_size: .; v_call: TRBV10-3; d_call: .; j_call: TRBJ1-1
cdr3_aa: CASSLDSGGGYTF; cdr3_nt: TGTGCCAGCAGCCTCGACTCCGGAGGGGGCTACACCTTC; cdr3_length: 13; clone_size: once; v_call: TRBV6-6; d_call: .; j_call: TRBJ1-2
cdr3_aa: CASSGTGAGNTIYF; cdr3_nt: TGTGCCAGCAGCGGGACAGGGGCTGGAAACACCATATATTTT; cdr3_length: 14; clone_size: .; v_call: TRBV6-5; d_call: TRBD1; j_call: TRBJ1-3
cdr3_aa: CASSLGAGDEQYF; cdr3_nt: TGTGCCAGCAGCTTAGGGGCAGGGGACGAGCAGTACTTC; cdr3_length: 13; clone_size: .; v_call: TRBV7-2; d_call: .; j_call: TRBJ2-7
cdr3_aa: CASSLGPGAGNQPQHF; cdr3_nt: TGTGCCAGCAGTTTAGGCCCGGGTGCGGGCAATCAGCCCCAGCATTTT; cdr3_length: 16; clone_size: .; v_call: TRBV27; d_call: .; j_call: TRBJ1-5
cdr3_aa: CASSFNNEKLFF; cdr3_nt: TGTGCCAGCAGCTTTAATAATGAAAAACTGTTTTTT; cdr3_length: 12; clone_size: .; v_call: TRBV7-2; d_call: .; j_call: TRBJ1-4
cdr3_aa: CASSYIDIWPGGNTEAFF; cdr3_nt: TGTGCCAGCAGTTACATCGACATATGGCCAGGAGGCAACACTGAAGCTTTCTTT; cdr3_length: 18; clone_size: .; v_call: TRBV6-2/TRBV6-3; d_call: .; j_call: TRBJ1-1
cdr3_aa: CASSPGREETQYF; cdr3_nt: TGCGCCAGCAGCCCCGGGAGGGAAGAGACCCAGTACTTC; cdr3_length: 13; clone_size: .; v_call: TRBV5-1; d_call: TRBD2; j_call: TRBJ2-5
cdr3_aa: CAISGETGGPYEQFF; cdr3_nt: TGTGCCATCAGTGGAGAGACAGGGGGTCCCTATGAGCAGTTCTTC; cdr3_length: 15; clone_size: .; v_call: TRBV10-3; d_call: TRBD1; j_call: TRBJ2-1
cdr3_aa: CASSLERGDTYEQYF; cdr3_nt: TGTGCCAGCAGTTTAGAACGGGGTGACACCTACGAGCAGTACTTC; cdr3_length: 15; clone_size: once; v_call: TRBV27; d_call: .; j_call: TRBJ2-7
cdr3_aa: CASSSGTGNEKLFF; cdr3_nt: TGTGCCAGCAGCTCGGGGACAGGGAATGAAAAACTGTTTTTT; cdr3_length: 14; clone_size: .; v_call: TRBV5-5; d_call: TRBD1; j_call: TRBJ1-4
cdr3_aa: CASSLFSGSSTDTQYF; cdr3_nt: TGCGCCAGCAGCTTGTTCTCGGGATCTAGCACAGATACGCAGTATTTT; cdr3_length: 16; clone_size: .; v_call: TRBV5-1; d_call: .; j_call: TRBJ2-3
cdr3_aa: CASSPGGTGSQIYGYTF; cdr3_nt: TGTGCCAGCAGTCCCGGCGGGACAGGGTCCCAGATCTATGGCTACACCTTC; cdr3_length: 17; clone_size: .; v_call: TRBV28; d_call: TRBD1; j_call: TRBJ1-2
cdr3_aa: CAWNDAGTTEQFF; cdr3_nt: TGTGCCTGGAACGATGCGGGGACCACTGAGCAGTTCTTC; cdr3_length: 13; clone_size: .; v_call: TRBV30; d_call: .; j_call: TRBJ2-1
cdr3_aa: CATSAGGSGNTIYF; cdr3_nt: TGTGCCACCAGTGCGGGGGGCAGTGGAAACACCATATATTTT; cdr3_length: 14; clone_size: once; v_call: TRBV24-1; d_call: .; j_call: TRBJ1-3
cdr3_aa: CASTNRGLGTEAFF; cdr3_nt: TGTGCCAGCACCAACAGGGGGCTTGGCACTGAAGCTTTCTTT; cdr3_length: 14; clone_size: .; v_call: TRBV6-5; d_call: TRBD1; j_call: TRBJ1-1
cdr3_aa: CASSYGGGPNEQFF; cdr3_nt: TGTGCCAGCAGTTACGGTGGCGGCCCCAATGAGCAGTTCTTC; cdr3_length: 14; clone_size: .; v_call: TRBV6-6; d_call: .; j_call: TRBJ2-1
cdr3_aa: CASSLRQGASGELFF; cdr3_nt: TGCGCCAGCAGCTTGAGGCAGGGGGCATCCGGGGAGCTGTTTTTT; cdr3_length: 15; clone_size: .; v_call: TRBV5-1; d_call: TRBD1; j_call: TRBJ2-2
cdr3_aa: CASSHRTGTRPPLHF; cdr3_nt: TGTGCCAGCAGCCATAGGACAGGGACTCGTCCACCCCTCCACTTT; cdr3_length: 15; clone_size: .; v_call: TRBV6-5; d_call: TRBD1; j_call: TRBJ1-6
cdr3_aa: CASSLTPAGATEAFF; cdr3_nt: TGTGCCAGCAGCTTAACCCCGGCGGGCGCCACTGAAGCTTTCTTT; cdr3_length: 15; clone_size: .; v_call: TRBV7-3; d_call: .; j_call: TRBJ1-1
cdr3_aa: CASRQQGVGEKLFF; cdr3_nt: TGTGCCAGCAGGCAACAGGGGGTGGGAGAAAAACTGTTTTTT; cdr3_length: 14; clone_size: .; v_call: TRBV27; d_call: TRBD1; j_call: TRBJ1-4
cdr3_aa: CSADVRGGTDTQYF; cdr3_nt: TGCAGCGCAGACGTCCGGGGAGGCACAGATACGCAGTATTTT; cdr3_length: 14; clone_size: .; v_call: TRBV29-1; d_call: .; j_call: TRBJ2-3
cdr3_aa: CASSFDRVNSIF; cdr3_nt: TGTGCCAGCAGCTTTGACAGGGTAAATTCCATCTTC; cdr3_length: 12; clone_size: .; v_call: TRBV11-2; d_call: TRBD1; j_call: TRBJ2-1
cdr3_aa: CASSPATGGASYEQYF; cdr3_nt: TGTGCCAGCTCACCAGCGACAGGGGGCGCTTCCTACGAGCAGTACTTC; cdr3_length: 16; clone_size: few; v_call: TRBV18; d_call: TRBD1; j_call: TRBJ2-7
cdr3_aa: CASSVVEGVFYNEQFF; cdr3_nt: TGTGCCAGCAGCGTAGTTGAGGGAGTTTTCTACAATGAGCAGTTCTTC; cdr3_length: 16; clone_size: .; v_call: TRBV9; d_call: .; j_call: TRBJ2-1
cdr3_aa: CASSRSGESPLHF; cdr3_nt: TGTGCCAGCAGCCGCTCCGGGGAGTCACCCCTCCACTTT; cdr3_length: 13; clone_size: few; v_call: TRBV5-6; d_call: .; j_call: TRBJ1-6
cdr3_aa: CATRQGSYEQYF; cdr3_nt: TGTGCCACGCGGCAGGGGTCCTACGAGCAGTACTTC; cdr3_length: 12; clone_size: .; v_call: TRBV6-6; d_call: .; j_call: TRBJ2-7
cdr3_aa: CASSPGGRSNIQYF; cdr3_nt: TGTGCCAGCAGCCCAGGAGGGAGGTCAAACATTCAGTACTTC; cdr3_length: 14; clone_size: .; v_call: TRBV7-8; d_call: .; j_call: TRBJ2-4
cdr3_aa: CASSLGLLNSPLHF; cdr3_nt: TGTGCCAGCAGCTTAGGTCTTTTGAATTCACCCCTCCACTTT; cdr3_length: 14; clone_size: .; v_call: TRBV7-2; d_call: .; j_call: TRBJ1-6
cdr3_aa: CASSLTLAGGNEQFF; cdr3_nt: TGTGCCAGCAGCTTAACATTAGCGGGAGGGAATGAGCAGTTCTTC; cdr3_length: 15; clone_size: .; v_call: TRBV11-1; d_call: TRBD2; j_call: TRBJ2-1
cdr3_aa: CASRLAGGPDTDTQYF; cdr3_nt: TGTGCCAGCAGACTAGCGGGAGGGCCCGACACAGATACGCAGTATTTT; cdr3_length: 16; clone_size: .; v_call: TRBV3-1/TRBV3-2; d_call: TRBD2; j_call: TRBJ2-3
cdr3_aa: CASRRQGFGANVLTF; cdr3_nt: TGTGCCAGTAGAAGACAGGGTTTTGGGGCCAACGTCCTGACTTTC; cdr3_length: 15; clone_size: .; v_call: TRBV19; d_call: TRBD1; j_call: TRBJ2-6
cdr3_aa: CASTGNVNYYEQYF; cdr3_nt: TGTGCCAGCACGGGGAACGTGAACTATTACGAGCAGTACTTC; cdr3_length: 14; clone_size: .; v_call: TRBV28; d_call: .; j_call: TRBJ2-7
cdr3_aa: CASRLTQDSPLHF; cdr3_nt: TGTGCCAGCAGGTTGACACAAGATTCACCCCTCCACTTT; cdr3_length: 13; clone_size: .; v_call: TRBV2; d_call: .; j_call: TRBJ1-6
cdr3_aa: CASSFSLDTGELFF; cdr3_nt: TGTGCCAGCAGCTTCAGTCTGGACACCGGGGAGCTGTTTTTT; cdr3_length: 14; clone_size: .; v_call: TRBV11-2; d_call: .; j_call: TRBJ2-2
cdr3_aa: CASSPNTGSEAFF; cdr3_nt: TGTGCCAGCAGTCCAAATACAGGGTCGGAAGCTTTCTTT; cdr3_length: 13; clone_size: .; v_call: TRBV6-2/TRBV6-3; d_call: .; j_call: TRBJ1-1
cdr3_aa: CASSSGGREETQYF; cdr3_nt: TGTGCCAGCAGCTCAGGGGGGAGAGAAGAGACCCAGTACTTC; cdr3_length: 14; clone_size: .; v_call: TRBV9; d_call: .; j_call: TRBJ2-5
cdr3_aa: CASSPPGRNEQFF; cdr3_nt: TGTGCCAGCAGTCCCCCCGGGAGAAATGAGCAGTTCTTC; cdr3_length: 13; clone_size: .; v_call: TRBV6-5; d_call: .; j_call: TRBJ2-1
cdr3_aa: CASSRDRGPYSDTQYF; cdr3_nt: TGTGCCAGCAGCCGGGACAGGGGACCGTATTCGGATACGCAGTATTTT; cdr3_length: 16; clone_size: .; v_call: TRBV6-4; d_call: TRBD1; j_call: TRBJ2-3
cdr3_aa: CASSYSTGRAEKLFF; cdr3_nt: TGTGCCAGCAGTTACTCGACAGGGCGGGCTGAAAAACTGTTTTTT; cdr3_length: 15; clone_size: .; v_call: TRBV6-5; d_call: TRBD1; j_call: TRBJ1-4
cdr3_aa: CATSRVRTSQETQYF; cdr3_nt: TGTGCCACCAGCAGAGTTCGTACTTCACAAGAGACCCAGTACTTC; cdr3_length: 15; clone_size: .; v_call: TRBV15; d_call: .; j_call: TRBJ2-5
cdr3_aa: CASSLVGVGELFF; cdr3_nt: TGCGCCAGCAGCTTGGTTGGAGTCGGGGAGCTGTTTTTT; cdr3_length: 13; clone_size: .; v_call: TRBV5-1; d_call: .; j_call: TRBJ2-2
cdr3_aa: CASSLRETQYF; cdr3_nt: TGTGCCAGCAGTTTACGGGAGACCCAGTACTTC; cdr3_length: 11; clone_size: .; v_call: TRBV12-3/TRBV12-4; d_call: .; j_call: TRBJ2-5
cdr3_aa: CASRTAGGMNTEAFF; cdr3_nt: TGTGCCAGCAGGACTGCAGGGGGGATGAACACTGAAGCTTTCTTT; cdr3_length: 15; clone_size: .; v_call: TRBV5-4; d_call: TRBD1; j_call: TRBJ1-1
cdr3_aa: CASSTTGADGYTF; cdr3_nt: TGTGCCAGCAGTACCACAGGGGCCGATGGCTACACCTTC; cdr3_length: 13; clone_size: once; v_call: TRBV12-3/TRBV12-4; d_call: TRBD1; j_call: TRBJ1-2
cdr3_aa: CASSSGTGPYTIYF; cdr3_nt: TGTGCCAGCAGTTCCGGGACAGGGCCGTACACCATATATTTT; cdr3_length: 14; clone_size: .; v_call: TRBV2; d_call: TRBD1; j_call: TRBJ1-3